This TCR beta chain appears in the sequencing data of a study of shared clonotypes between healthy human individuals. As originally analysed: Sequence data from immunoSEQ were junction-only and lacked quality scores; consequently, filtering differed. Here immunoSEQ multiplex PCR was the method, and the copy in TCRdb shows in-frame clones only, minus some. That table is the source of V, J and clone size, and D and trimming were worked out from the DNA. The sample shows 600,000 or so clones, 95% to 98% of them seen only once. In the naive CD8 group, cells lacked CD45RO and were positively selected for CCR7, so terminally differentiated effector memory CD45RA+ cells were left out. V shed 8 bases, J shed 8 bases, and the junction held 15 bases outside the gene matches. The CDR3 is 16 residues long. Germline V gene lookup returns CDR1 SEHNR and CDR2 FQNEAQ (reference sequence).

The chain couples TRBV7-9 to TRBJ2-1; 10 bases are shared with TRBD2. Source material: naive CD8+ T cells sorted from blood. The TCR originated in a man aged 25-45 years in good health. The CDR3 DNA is TGTGCCAGCTCACCGCCGCTAGCGGGAGTTAACGATGAGCAGTTCTTC. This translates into CASSPPLAGVNDEQFF. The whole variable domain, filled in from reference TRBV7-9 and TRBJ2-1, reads DTGVSQNPRHKITKRGQNVTFRCDPISEHNRLYWYRQTLGQGPEFLTYFQNEAQLEKSRLLSDRFSAERPKGSFSTLEIQRTEQGDSAMYLCASSPPLAGVNDEQFFGPGTRLTVL.